The present TCR beta chain was sequenced within a study of regulatory T cells in long-lasting Graves disease. Notes on the study in general: Persistent patients had more shared public clonotypes (roughly 2,500) than new patients (just over 950).

With 5 bases removed from V and 2 bases from J, the gap between germline ends came to 9 bases. CDR3 length: 13 amino acids. Many counts were recorded for this clonotype. Its antigen remains unidentified. Arm-PCR with iRepertoire HTBI primers amplified the CDR3 regions for these TCR beta libraries. TCRdb reprocessed the multiplex PCR reads via MiXCR and lists one record per CDR3 protein. The sample yields about 240,000 distinct CDR3 sequences, 20% to 25% seen once. Stated time point: newly diagnosed GD, antithyroid drugs for less than 3 months. There was RNA extracted from PBMCs, and the TCR library was made from it. The collection involved drawing approximately 9 milliliters of peripheral blood into EDTA tubes.

V is TRBV12-3 or TRBV12-4 and J is TRBJ2-5, with TRBD2 as a possible D gene (6 bases). The sample was peripheral blood mononuclear cells (PBMCs), taken at new diagnosis, from a patient treated with antithyroid drugs. The sequence derives from a female donor with Graves disease. The CDR3 region has the DNA TGTGCCAGCAGTGGGGGACTGCAAGAGACCCAGTACTTC. Protein product: CASSGGLQETQYF.